This TCR beta chain stems from a study of siplizumab effects on memory and regulatory T cells. Study outcomes and limitations: The apparent diversity of naive T cells exceeded that of memory cells, and naive T cells seemed to make a major contribution to the alloresponse.

V was cut by 7 bases and J by 4 bases, with 8 bases left in between. This CDR3 is built from 11 residues. CDR1 is SQVTM, CDR2 ANQGSEA, per germline. Per individual sample, 95,000 to 100,000 TCR templates were assayed. Measured with immunoSEQ multiplex PCR; TCRdb has only the in-frame clones, and not every one. The repertoire includes around 77,000 clones, about 90% of them detected once, and about 27% sits in the top ten. To note about this clone: Its specificity is unknown.

V is TRBV29-1 and J is TRBJ1-3; D is ambiguous. The receptor was isolated from a human donor in good health. The material sequenced was CD8+ T cells sorted from blood. As DNA, the CDR3 is TGCAGCGCCGACCGGGGAAACACCATATATTTT. Its protein is CSADRGNTIYF.